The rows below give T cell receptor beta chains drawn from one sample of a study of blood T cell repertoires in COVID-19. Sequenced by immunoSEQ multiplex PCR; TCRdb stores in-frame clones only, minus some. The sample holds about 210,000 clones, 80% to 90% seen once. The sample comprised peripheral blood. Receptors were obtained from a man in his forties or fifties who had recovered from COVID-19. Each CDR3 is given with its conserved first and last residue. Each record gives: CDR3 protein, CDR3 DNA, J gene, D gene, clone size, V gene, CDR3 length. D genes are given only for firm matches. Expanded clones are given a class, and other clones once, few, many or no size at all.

CDR3 protein: CAWRDSAHTEAFF
CDR3 DNA: TGTGCCTGGAGGGACTCAGCGCACACTGAAGCTTTCTTT
J gene: TRBJ1-1
D gene: -
clone size: -
V gene: TRBV30
CDR3 length: 13

CDR3 protein: CASSLDRVEEKLFF
CDR3 DNA: TGTGCCAGCAGCCTCGACAGGGTGGAGGAAAAACTGTTTTTT
J gene: TRBJ1-4
D gene: TRBD1
clone size: -
V gene: TRBV7-9
CDR3 length: 14

CDR3 protein: CSVRGQGTVAAEAFF
CDR3 DNA: TGCAGCGTTCGAGGACAGGGGACCGTTGCCGCTGAAGCTTTCTTT
J gene: TRBJ1-1
D gene: TRBD1
clone size: -
V gene: TRBV29-1
CDR3 length: 15

CDR3 protein: CAWSVRLAGTGELFF
CDR3 DNA: TGTGCCTGGAGTGTCAGGCTAGCGGGGACCGGGGAGCTGTTTTTT
J gene: TRBJ2-2
D gene: TRBD2
clone size: once
V gene: TRBV30
CDR3 length: 15

CDR3 protein: CASSRGGPNYGYTF
CDR3 DNA: TGTGCCAGCAGTAGGGGGGGGCCTAACTATGGCTACACCTTC
J gene: TRBJ1-2
D gene: -
clone size: -
V gene: TRBV6-5
CDR3 length: 14

CDR3 protein: CSVKGRENTEAFF
CDR3 DNA: TGCAGCGTTAAGGGGCGAGAGAACACTGAAGCTTTCTTT
J gene: TRBJ1-1
D gene: -
clone size: once
V gene: TRBV29-1
CDR3 length: 13

CDR3 protein: CASNINWGDTEAFF
CDR3 DNA: TGTGCCAGCAACATTAATTGGGGGGACACTGAAGCTTTCTTT
J gene: TRBJ1-1
D gene: -
clone size: -
V gene: TRBV7-2
CDR3 length: 14

CDR3 protein: CASSPYQGGGSHSPLHF
CDR3 DNA: TGTGCCAGCAGCCCCTATCAAGGGGGCGGATCTCATTCACCCCTCCACTTT
J gene: TRBJ1-6
D gene: TRBD1
clone size: once
V gene: TRBV5-6
CDR3 length: 17

CDR3 protein: CATSDPKGDTQYF
CDR3 DNA: TGTGCCACCAGTGACCCGAAGGGGGATACGCAGTATTTT
J gene: TRBJ2-3
D gene: -
clone size: -
V gene: TRBV24-1
CDR3 length: 13

CDR3 protein: CASSYISEDYGYTF
CDR3 DNA: TGTGCCAGCAGTTACATTTCCGAGGACTATGGCTACACCTTC
J gene: TRBJ1-2
D gene: -
clone size: -
V gene: TRBV6-5
CDR3 length: 14

CDR3 protein: CASSTLPPQDSNQPQHF
CDR3 DNA: TGTGCCAGCTCAACTCTGCCCCCACAGGATAGCAATCAGCCCCAGCATTTT
J gene: TRBJ1-5
D gene: -
clone size: few
V gene: TRBV18
CDR3 length: 17

CDR3 protein: CASSQERTGAFF
CDR3 DNA: TGCGCCAGCAGCCAAGAGAGGACAGGAGCTTTCTTT
J gene: TRBJ1-1
D gene: TRBD1
clone size: -
V gene: TRBV4-1
CDR3 length: 12

CDR3 protein: CASSIDTDRGLYGYTF
CDR3 DNA: TGTGCCAGCAGCATCGACACAGACAGGGGGCTATATGGCTACACCTTC
J gene: TRBJ1-2
D gene: TRBD1
clone size: once
V gene: TRBV7-2
CDR3 length: 16

CDR3 protein: CASSVVREGGEQYF
CDR3 DNA: TGTGCCAGCAGCGTAGTACGGGAGGGGGGCGAGCAGTACTTC
J gene: TRBJ2-7
D gene: TRBD2
clone size: -
V gene: TRBV9
CDR3 length: 14

CDR3 protein: CASRVDRDNYGYTF
CDR3 DNA: TGTGCCAGCAGAGTCGACAGGGATAACTATGGCTACACCTTC
J gene: TRBJ1-2
D gene: TRBD1
clone size: -
V gene: TRBV27
CDR3 length: 14

CDR3 protein: CAISARLDTQYF
CDR3 DNA: TGTGCCATCAGTGCCAGATTAGATACGCAGTATTTT
J gene: TRBJ2-3
D gene: -
clone size: -
V gene: TRBV10-3
CDR3 length: 12

CDR3 protein: CASSPVGVNYNEQFF
CDR3 DNA: TGTGCCAGCAGCCCCGTGGGAGTAAACTACAATGAGCAGTTCTTC
J gene: TRBJ2-1
D gene: -
clone size: once
V gene: TRBV14
CDR3 length: 15